This TCR beta chain came from a study of CD8 T cells in Susac syndrome. Reverse transcription used about 0.45 to 1 ug RNA and random hexamers. TCRdb recomputed calls from the immunoSEQ multiplex PCR reads with MiXCR, one row per CDR3 protein. The sample shows 150,000 to 160,000 distinct CDR3 sequences, less than 97% of them seen only once. This CDR3 has 13 amino acids. V lost 6 bases and J lost 6, with 12 bases in between. This sequence was found in a human donor with multiple sclerosis. The specimen sequenced was CD8+ T cells from PBMCs. The chain couples TRBV12-3 or TRBV12-4 to TRBJ1-5; D may be TRBD1 (5 bases). CDR3 sequence reads: CASSTGRIQPQHF. DNA of the CDR3: TGTGCCAGCAGCACGGGACGAATTCAGCCCCAGCATTTT.